These T cell receptor beta chains were read from a single sample in a study of T-cell memory formation after mild COVID-19. A single record per CDR3 protein comes from TCRdb applying MiXCR to the 5' RACE reads. The sample has hundreds of thousands of distinct CDR3 sequences, around 15% seen once. Sequenced input: PBMCs or a T cell subset sorted from them (not recorded which). These receptors originate from a man between 18 and 35 years old who had mild COVID-19 (a few samples of this study predate the infection). Cell type and time point are not known. CDR3s include the opening cysteine and the closing phenylalanine or tryptophan. D genes are given only for firm matches. Size is stated for part of the rows, as once, few or many counts, or as a class when the clone is expanded.

D gene	clone size	V gene	J gene	CDR3 DNA	CDR3 protein
-	-	TRBV19	TRBJ1-2	TGTGCCAGTAGCACCCAGACGGGGGGCTACACCTTC	CASSTQTGGYTF
-	-	TRBV6-5	TRBJ2-1	TGTGCCAGCATGGTTTCAGGGGAGCAGTTCTTC	CASMVSGEQFF
-	-	TRBV29-1	TRBJ2-7	TGCAGCGCCCGGGACGGGAGCTCCTACGAGCAGTACTTC	CSARDGSSYEQYF
-	few	TRBV24-1	TRBJ2-3	TGTGCCACCAGTGTAGGGCGGGGTGTCGTCGATACGCAGTATTTT	CATSVGRGVVDTQYF
TRBD1	many	TRBV12-3/TRBV12-4	TRBJ1-2	TGTGCCAGCAGCCCCCGACAGGGAGCTGGCTACACCTTC	CASSPRQGAGYTF
-	-	TRBV7-3	TRBJ2-1	TGTGCCAGCAGCCCCCGGCGGGGGCCAAGCGGTGAGCAGTTCTTC	CASSPRRGPSGEQFF
-	-	TRBV7-2	TRBJ1-2	TGTGCCAGCAGCAAGGGGGGGCCTAACTATGGCTACACCTTC	CASSKGGPNYGYTF
-	-	TRBV4-3	TRBJ2-1	TGCGCCAGCAGCCAAGGGCTTCTTGCCTACAATGAGCAGTTCTTC	CASSQGLLAYNEQFF
TRBD2	many	TRBV12-3/TRBV12-4	TRBJ2-2	TGTGCCAGCAGTCTTGGGACTAGCGGCACCGGGGAGCTGTTTTTT	CASSLGTSGTGELFF
TRBD2	-	TRBV7-2	TRBJ2-3	TGTGCCAGCAGCTTGCAAGCGGGGGTCACAGATACGCAGTATTTT	CASSLQAGVTDTQYF
TRBD1	-	TRBV4-3	TRBJ2-7	TGCGCCAGCAGCCAAGATTTCGGGACAGAAGTTATCTACGAGCAGTACTTC	CASSQDFGTEVIYEQYF
TRBD2	few	TRBV5-5	TRBJ2-1	TGTGCCAGCAGCGTGTTAGCGGGGGGGCCGTATGAGCAGTTCTTC	CASSVLAGGPYEQFF
-	-	TRBV21-1	TRBJ2-5	TGTGCCAGCAAGTCAAAAGAGACCCAGTACTTC	CASKSKETQYF
TRBD1	-	TRBV4-1	TRBJ2-7	TGCGCCAGCAGCTCAACAGGGGCCGAGCAGTACTTC	CASSSTGAEQYF
TRBD1	-	TRBV10-3	TRBJ1-6	TGTGCCACCTACAGCCCCGGGACAGGGTATAGTAATTCACCCCTCCACTTT	CATYSPGTGYSNSPLHF
TRBD1	-	TRBV7-9	TRBJ1-5	TGTGCCAGCAGCTGGGACAGGGATGGCAATCAGCCCCAGCATTTT	CASSWDRDGNQPQHF
TRBD1	few	TRBV10-3	TRBJ2-1	TGTGCCATCGGTATACAGGGGAATGAGCAGTTCTTC	CAIGIQGNEQFF
-	many	TRBV5-1	TRBJ2-2	TGCGCCAGCAGCTTGGGGGTCACGAACACCGGGGAGCTGTTTTTT	CASSLGVTNTGELFF
-	-	TRBV6-1	TRBJ2-7	TGTGCCAGCAGTGAATCGGGGTCCTCCGCACCAGGGGAGCAGTACTTC	CASSESGSSAPGEQYF
-	few	TRBV5-1	TRBJ1-3	TGCGCCAGCAGCTTGAGCGGGCAAACTGGAAACACCATATATTTT	CASSLSGQTGNTIYF
-	-	TRBV6-1	TRBJ2-5	TGTGCCAGCGAGCGAACTCGAAGCCAAGAGACCCAGTACTTC	CASERTRSQETQYF
TRBD1	-	TRBV28	TRBJ2-5	TGTGCCAGCAGTTTCGGGACAGCTTCGACCCAGTACTTC	CASSFGTASTQYF
TRBD1	few	TRBV4-1	TRBJ2-6	TGCGCCAGCAGCCAAGCCAGGGGGCCTCTCAAGGCCAACGTCCTGACTTTC	CASSQARGPLKANVLTF
-	-	TRBV4-1	TRBJ1-5	TGCGCCAGCAGTCCCTTCGGGGAGGGGAATCAGCCCCAGCATTTT	CASSPFGEGNQPQHF
-	-	TRBV6-5	TRBJ1-5	TGTGCCAGCAGTTACAGGGCAGGCAATCAGCCCCAGCATTTT	CASSYRAGNQPQHF
-	-	TRBV27	TRBJ2-1	TGTGCCAGCAGACCACTAGCACCCTCTAGGAATGAGCAGTTCTTC	CASRPLAPSRNEQFF
TRBD1	few	TRBV6-2/TRBV6-3	TRBJ1-2	TGTGCCAGCACCCTCGGACAGGGTTCGCCCGGCTACACCTTC	CASTLGQGSPGYTF
-	-	TRBV6-2/TRBV6-3	TRBJ1-1	TGTGCCAGCAGTTATGGGGCACATTACACTGAAGCTTTCTTT	CASSYGAHYTEAFF
TRBD1	many	TRBV6-5	TRBJ2-1	TGTGCCAGCAGCTCCCAGGGGGCGCTTGGCAATGAGCAGTTCTTC	CASSSQGALGNEQFF